The T cell receptor beta chain under discussion was sequenced for a study of shared clonotypes between healthy human individuals. Points from the study as a whole: Clonotypes which were not shared had lower generation probabilities than clonotypes that all four donors shared.

It was across several immunoSEQ plates that each subset's genomic DNA was evenly split. Here immunoSEQ multiplex PCR was the method, and the copy in TCRdb shows in-frame clones only, minus some. The sample includes roughly 2.2 million clones, about 90% of them seen just once. Germline V gene sequence: CDR1 MNHNS, CDR2 SASEGT. The CDR3 loop spans 13 amino acids. The trim removed 5 bases at V and 6 bases at J, leaving 5 bases unmatched. As concerns this clone: Its matching antigen is unknown.

The specimen was naive CD4+ T cells from PBMCs. Subset indicated: CD45RA+ positively selected. The J gene is TRBJ2-7, the V gene TRBV6-1; 9 positions agree with TRBD1. This clonotype originated in a man aged 18 to 30 in good health. Some clones in this sample may be carry-over from other donors' samples. CDR3 nucleotide sequence: TGTGCCAGCAGTTCACAGGGGGCTCCCGAGCAGTACTTC. The encoded protein is CASSSQGAPEQYF.